The 16 T cell receptor beta chains below were found in one sample sequenced in a study of cytomegalovirus exposure and HLA in healthy donors. PCR was performed using 60 Vbeta and 13 Jbeta primers. Produced via immunoSEQ multiplex PCR; TCRdb's table is partial and in-frame only. The sample yields around 91,000 clones, roughly 73% seen once. The sequenced sample was PBMCs. Receptor source: a male donor in good health and CMV-seropositive.

This clone was found a few times. V is TRBV10-3 and J is TRBJ1-1, with TRBD1 matching 7 bases. V trimming: 4 bases; J trimming: 5 bases; junction bases outside the gene matches: 4. There are 13 residues in the CDR3. Per germline, CDR1 ENHRY and CDR2 SYGVKD. CDR3 coding DNA: TGTGCCATCAGTGGGCAGGGGGTGACTGAAGCTTTCTTT. Its protein is CAISGQGVTEAFF.

The V gene is TRBV19, the J gene TRBJ1-1; D may be TRBD1 (5 bases). Germline V gene lookup returns CDR1 LNHDA and CDR2 SQIVND (reference sequence). This CDR3 is 13 amino acids long. Trimming pared 6 bases from V and 2 bases from J, leaving 10 bases between. CDR3 in amino acids: CASRLGANTEAFF. CDR3 DNA: TGTGCCAGTAGGCTAGGGGCTAACACTGAAGCTTTCTTT.

The V gene is TRBV2, the J gene TRBJ2-1; 8 bases map to TRBD2. Germline trimming cut 6 bases from V and 4 bases from J; bases unmatched to any gene: 14. Germline CDR1 reads SNHLY; CDR2 reads FYNNEI. The CDR3 contains 17 residues. CDR3 DNA: TGTGCCAGCAGGGGCACGTTTCAAGCGGGAGTTTACAATGAGCAGTTCTTC. Encoded protein: CASRGTFQAGVYNEQFF.

The J gene is TRBJ1-4, the V gene TRBV7-6, with 7 nucleotides matching TRBD1. The CDR3 is made up of 15 amino acids. Germline V CDR1 and CDR2: SGHVS, FNYEAQ. J lost 4 bases, V lost 5 bases, and 7 bases had no gene match. For the CDR3, the DNA is TGTGCCAGCAGCCCCCTCGGGACAGATAATGAAAAACTGTTTTTT. Its translation: CASSPLGTDNEKLFF. Full variable domain (rest looked up from reference TRBV7-6 and TRBJ1-4): GAGVSQSPRYKVTKRGQDVALRCDPISGHVSLYWYRQALGQGPEFLTYFNYEAQQDKSGLPNDRFSAERPEGSISTLTIQRTEQRDSAMYRCASSPLGTDNEKLFFGSGTQLSVL.

The V gene is TRBV5-1, the J gene TRBJ2-6, with a tentative D call TRBD2 (5 bases). V dropped 4 bases and J dropped 0 bases, with 17 bases sitting between them. The CDR3 is made up of 18 amino acids. CDR1 and CDR2 from the germline V gene are SGHRS and YFSETQ. The CDR3 region is CASSPRWEQSSGANVLTF. CDR3 coding DNA: TGCGCCAGCAGCCCTCGATGGGAGCAATCCTCTGGGGCCAACGTCCTGACTTTC.

Only a few counts were recorded for this clone. The rearrangement links TRBV6-1 to TRBJ1-5, with 8 bases aligning to TRBD1. Germline V CDR1 and CDR2: MNHNS, SASEGT. There are 15 residues in the CDR3. The ends lost 6 bases at V and 4 bases at J; junction bases unmatched: 8. CDR3: CASSRDRGRNQPQHF. The CDR3 DNA sequence: TGTGCCAGCAGCAGAGACAGGGGTCGGAATCAGCCCCAGCATTTT.

The table lists this clone with a count of one. This chain connects TRBV9 to TRBJ1-4; no firm D call. Germline loops: CDR1 SGDLS, CDR2 YYNGEE. The CDR3 totals 14 residues. Trimming removed 0 bases at V and 4 bases at J, with 7 bases between. The CDR3 is CASSVGPNNEKLFF. DNA for the CDR3: TGTGCCAGCAGCGTAGGGCCGAATAATGAAAAACTGTTTTTT. The full variable domain, in which reference TRBV9 and TRBJ1-4 provide the parts outside the CDR3, is DSGVTQTPKHLITATGQRVTLRCSPRSGDLSVYWYQQSLDQGLQFLIQYYNGEERAKGNILERFSAQQFPDLHSELNLSSLELGDSALYFCASSVGPNNEKLFFGSGTQLSVL.

The CDR3 loop reads CASSGGDGYTF. The CDR3, as DNA: TGTGCCAGCAGCGGGGGAGATGGCTACACCTTC. The rearrangement uses TRBV9 and TRBJ1-2, with D uncertain. In germline, CDR1 is SGDLS, CDR2 YYNGEE. Trimming left V 3 bases short and J 6 bases short, with 6 bases between. The CDR3 is 11 residues long. Full variable domain (missing parts from reference TRBV9 and TRBJ1-2): DSGVTQTPKHLITATGQRVTLRCSPRSGDLSVYWYQQSLDQGLQFLIQYYNGEERAKGNILERFSAQQFPDLHSELNLSSLELGDSALYFCASSGGDGYTFGSGTRLTVV.

The J gene is TRBJ1-2, the V gene TRBV30; no definite D call. V lost 0 bases, J lost 1 base, and 6 bases lay in between. The germline V gene encodes CDR1 GTSNPN and CDR2 SVGIG (reference sequence). CDR3 length: 13 amino acids. CDR3 nucleotide sequence: TGTGCCTGGAGTGTTGAACTTAACTATGGCTACACCTTC. Protein: CAWSVELNYGYTF.

This clone was counted once. The rearrangement joins TRBV28 to TRBJ2-5; possible D gene TRBD2, 5 bases. The better agreement between TRBJ2-7 and the DNA end casts doubt on the J call. This CDR3 region has 12 residues. Germline CDR1 MDHEN, CDR2 SYDVKM. The CDR3 nucleotides read TGTGCCAGCGGGAGCCTCTCCTACGAGCAGTACTTC. Its translation is CASGSLSYEQYF.

CDR3 in amino acids: CASSSGGSGNTIYF. CDR3 DNA sequence: TGCGCCAGCAGCTCTGGGGGGTCTGGAAACACCATATATTTT. V and J are TRBV5-1 and TRBJ1-3; TRBD1 is a possible D gene (5 bases). Germline lookup yields CDR1 SGHRS and CDR2 YFSETQ. V was cut by 3 bases and J by 1 base, with 8 bases left in between. The CDR3 runs 14 residues.

This clone was detected a few times. The chain uses TRBV30 and TRBJ2-6, with TRBD1 as a possible D gene (5 bases). The CDR3 has 16 amino acids. V shed 5 bases and J shed 2 bases, with 16 bases lying between them. Germline V lookup: CDR1 GTSNPN, CDR2 SVGIG (reference sequence). CDR3 loop: CAWGRVRATGANVLTF. CDR3 sequence (DNA): TGTGCCTGGGGGCGAGTCAGGGCTACTGGGGCCAACGTCCTGACTTTC.

The chain links TRBV5-4 to TRBJ1-3; D remains unclear. This CDR3 spans 16 amino acids. V was trimmed by 0 bases and J by 4 bases, leaving 14 bases between them. Germline loops: CDR1 SGHNT, CDR2 YYREEE (reference sequence). CDR3 in amino acids: CASSLGPGSAGNTIYF. CDR3 nucleotides: TGTGCCAGCAGCTTGGGACCGGGATCGGCGGGAAACACCATATATTTT.

The V and J genes are TRBV6-5 and TRBJ2-4; possibly TRBD2 for D (6 bases). The CDR3 sequence is 13 residues long. Germline loops: CDR1 MNHEY, CDR2 SVGAGI. V gave up 5 bases and J gave up 10 bases, with 15 bases separating them. The CDR3 DNA is TGTGCCAGCAGTGATAACCGCGGGACTATTCAGTACTTC. This encodes CASSDNRGTIQYF.

This rearrangement joins TRBV6-5 to TRBJ1-6; 7 positions match TRBD1. From germline, CDR1 is MNHEY and CDR2 SVGAGI. V dropped 6 bases and J dropped 6; count of bases not matched to a gene: 8. CDR3 size: 15 residues. CDR3 nucleotide sequence: TGTGCCAGCAGGGAAAGACAGGGTGCTAATTCACCCCTCCACTTT. This codes for CASRERQGANSPLHF.

The rearrangement links TRBV2 to TRBJ2-1; D call uncertain. V lost 8 bases and J 0 bases, leaving 2 bases between the germline ends. Germline CDR1 is SNHLY and CDR2 is FYNNEI. This CDR3 has 11 residues. The CDR3: CASHSYNEQFF. DNA for the CDR3: TGTGCCAGCCACTCCTACAATGAGCAGTTCTTC. Variable domain in full (rest from reference TRBV2 and TRBJ2-1): EPEVTQTPSHQVTQMGQEVILRCVPISNHLYFYWYRQILGQKVEFLVSFYNNEISEKSEIFDDQFSVERPDGSNFTLKIRSTKLEDSAMYFCASHSYNEQFFGPGTRLTVL.